In this sample, the clone carrying this TCR beta chain turned up once. The target antigen is unknown. Method: immunoSEQ multiplex PCR; TCRdb's copy keeps in-frame clones and lacks some. The sample has roughly 130,000 clones; around 92% are singletons. This CDR3 is built from 15 residues. CDR1 is MNHEY, CDR2 SMNVEV, per germline (reference sequence). V dropped 6 bases and J dropped 3; count of bases not matched to a gene: 11. This entry is derived from a study of cytomegalovirus exposure and HLA in healthy donors. Study findings and constraints: High sensitivity and specificity were reportedly achieved when the classifier diagnosed cytomegalovirus status.

The clonotype was recovered from a man younger than 45 in good health and CMV-seronegative. The chain uses TRBV27 and TRBJ2-7; 7 positions agree with TRBD1. Sequenced sample: PBMCs. The CDR3, as DNA: TGTGCCAGCAGGGATCAGGGGGTAATAAGCTACGAGCAGTACTTC. As protein: CASRDQGVISYEQYF.